Presented here are 31 T cell receptor beta chains from one specimen sequenced in a study of post-analysis software for immune sequencing data. Overall study results and limits: There were about 5 TRBV segments more frequent in patients than controls, and TRBV5-6, TRBV5-1 and TRBV20-1 were among them.

Which antigens these TCRs recognize remains unknown. TCR beta libraries were prepared from cDNA with unique molecular identifiers. MiXCR, run by TCRdb on the PCR reads, gives a single entry per CDR3 protein. The table lists 750,000 to 900,000 distinct CDR3 sequences, 40% to 55% of them singletons. Sequencing input: blood. The receptors stem from a girl aged 10-17 years with multiple sclerosis.

V is TRBV27 and J is TRBJ1-5; D call uncertain. The CDR3 loop spans 15 amino acids. Per the germline V gene, CDR1 is MNHEY and CDR2 is SMNVEV (reference sequence). V was trimmed by 0 bases and J by 2 bases, leaving 8 bases between them. CDR3 loop: CASSLSHVGNQPQHF. CDR3 bases: TGTGCCAGCAGTTTATCCCATGTCGGCAATCAGCCCCAGCATTTT.

This clonotype has only a few counts. This chain joins TRBV20-1 and TRBJ2-5, with TRBD2 as a possible D gene (5 bases). Germline V gene data show CDR1 as DFQATT and CDR2 as SNEGSKA (reference sequence). The CDR3 is made up of 15 amino acids. Trimming removed 4 bases at V and 0 bases at J, with 15 bases between. This CDR3 is CSAINGEGNQETQYF. The CDR3 DNA is TGCAGTGCTATAAACGGGGAAGGGAACCAAGAGACCCAGTACTTC.

This clonotype has just a few counts. This chain uses TRBV4-2 with TRBJ2-3, with 9 bases aligning to TRBD2. CDR3 size: 16 residues. Germline V lookup: CDR1 LGHNA, CDR2 YNFKEQ. J gave up 2 bases and V 1 base, and 4 bases lay outside the gene matches. The CDR3 coding sequence is TGTGCCAGCAGCCAAGGGCAGCGGGAGGCCACAGATACGCAGTATTTT. Its translation is CASSQGQREATDTQYF.

This rearrangement joins TRBV20-1 to TRBJ2-7; D perhaps matches TRBD2 (7 bases). The CDR3 extends over 17 amino acids. V was cut by 6 bases and J by 1 base, with 25 bases left in between. CDR1 DFQATT and CDR2 SNEGSKA come from the germline V gene (reference sequence). The CDR3 DNA reads as TGCAGTGCGGGGGTGGGGGCGGGAGATAGTTGGTCCTACGAGCAGTACTTC. Translating it yields CSAGVGAGDSWSYEQYF.

The J gene is TRBJ2-7, the V gene TRBV20-1; D may correspond to TRBD1 or TRBD2 (5 bases each). Trimming shortened V by 0 bases and J by 1 base, and 13 bases separated the two germline ends. CDR3 length: 15 residues. Germline lookup yields CDR1 DFQATT and CDR2 SNEGSKA (reference sequence). As DNA, the CDR3 is TGCAGTGCTAGAGATGTCCAGGGCGGGTCCTACGAGCAGTACTTC. It specifies CSARDVQGGSYEQYF.

V usage is TRBV7-8 and J usage is TRBJ2-7; 7 bases agree with TRBD1. Trimming cost V 10 bases and J 2 bases; bases outside gene matches: 5. The CDR3 has 12 amino acids. Germline lookup yields CDR1 SGHVS and CDR2 FQNEAQ. The CDR3 sequence: CATGDSAYEQYF. CDR3 coding DNA: TGTGCCACCGGGGACAGCGCCTACGAGCAGTACTTC. The full variable domain, with the rest looked up from reference TRBV7-8 and TRBJ2-7, is GAGVSQSPRYKVAKRGQDVALRCDPISGHVSLFWYQQALGQGPEFLTYFQNEAQLDKSGLPSDRFFAERPEGSVSTLKIQRTQQEDSAVYLCATGDSAYEQYFGPGTRLTVT.

This clonotype has only a few counts. This sequence joins TRBV7-6 and TRBJ2-6; the D gene is possibly TRBD1 (6 bases). Trimming took 1 base from V and 0 from J, leaving 10 bases between them. The CDR3 loop spans 17 amino acids. Germline V gene lookup returns CDR1 SGHVS and CDR2 FNYEAQ. CDR3 amino acids: CASSLGQGHSGANVLTF. For the CDR3, the DNA is TGTGCCAGCAGCTTAGGCCAGGGGCACTCTGGGGCCAACGTCCTGACTTTC.

The chain carries TRBV2 and TRBJ1-2, with TRBD1 as a possible D gene (5 bases). This CDR3 is 13 amino acids long. Between the trimmed V and J ends, which lost 2 bases and 9 bases, there was a span of 13 bases. The germline gives CDR1 SNHLY, CDR2 FYNNEI. CDR3 loop: CASSEPLRESYTF. CDR3 coding DNA: TGTGCCAGCAGTGAACCCCTCAGGGAAAGCTACACCTTC.

The gene calls are TRBV7-6 and TRBJ2-7; TRBD1 is a possible D gene (7 bases). TRBJ2-5 matches the DNA end more closely, so the J call is doubtful. Germline assignment: CDR1 SGHVS and CDR2 FNYEAQ. The CDR3 contains 15 residues. The CDR3 is CASSLRYRGGETQYF. CDR3 nucleotide sequence: TGTGCCAGCAGCTTAAGATACAGGGGAGGAGAGACCCAGTACTTC.

The chain is built from TRBV10-3 and TRBJ2-3, with D hard to call. CDR3 size: 15 residues. Germline CDR1 and CDR2: ENHRY and SYGVKD. The ends were cut back, 3 bases at V and 0 bases at J, with 10 bases in the middle. The chain's CDR3 is CAISESRESTDTQYF. The CDR3 DNA reads TGTGCCATCAGTGAATCTAGAGAGAGCACAGATACGCAGTATTTT.

The J gene is TRBJ2-7, the V gene TRBV5-5, with TRBD2 as a possible D gene (6 bases). This CDR3 has 14 amino acids. CDR1 is SGHKS, CDR2 YYEKEE, per germline (reference sequence). V was pared by 4 bases and J by 2 bases, with 13 bases between. The CDR3 reads CASSGGGLAYEQYF. The CDR3 DNA reads as TGTGCCAGCAGCGGGGGAGGACTCGCCTACGAGCAGTACTTC.

V is TRBV12-3 or TRBV12-4 and J is TRBJ2-7, with 9 bases matching TRBD1. V shed 7 bases and J 4 bases; nucleotides not matched to a gene: 5. CDR3 size: 13 residues. The CDR3 spells CASTFGQGYEQYF. CDR3 nucleotide sequence: TGTGCCAGCACCTTTGGACAGGGGTACGAGCAGTACTTC.

The rearrangement joins TRBV6-2 or TRBV6-3 to TRBJ1-1, with 7 bases fitting TRBD1. V dropped 6 bases and J dropped 2; count of bases not matched to a gene: 3. The CDR3 runs to 13 residues. The V gene's germline CDR1 is MNHEY and CDR2 SVGEGT. CDR3 nucleotides: TGTGCCAGCAGGTGGGACAGAAACACTGAAGCTTTCTTT. This gives the protein CASRWDRNTEAFF.

This chain uses TRBV28 with TRBJ2-3; the D gene is possibly TRBD1 (5 bases). V was shortened by 1 base and J by 6 bases, with 11 bases between the two germline ends. CDR3 length equals 14 residues. CDR1 and CDR2 from the germline V gene are MDHEN and SYDVKM. CDR3 coding DNA: TGTGCCAGCAGTTTATTCCAGGGATCTGATACGCAGTATTTT. Translating it yields CASSLFQGSDTQYF.

The chain carries TRBV20-1 and TRBJ2-1; D is undetermined. Trimming took 5 bases from V and 0 from J, leaving 8 bases between them. The length of the CDR3 is 13 residues. Germline V lookup: CDR1 DFQATT, CDR2 SNEGSKA (reference sequence). The CDR3 here is CSARASSYNEQFF. The CDR3 DNA is TGCAGTGCTCGGGCTAGCTCCTACAATGAGCAGTTCTTC.

This rearrangement joins TRBV6-5 to TRBJ1-2; 8 bases are a match to TRBD1. Looked up from germline, CDR1 is MNHEY and CDR2 is SVGAGI. Trimming cost V 4 bases and J 5 bases; bases outside gene matches: 12. The CDR3 is 16 amino acids. The CDR3 nucleotides are TGTGCCAGCAGTTCGGACAGGGTCTCTCTTGGGTATGGCTACACCTTC. Residues: CASSSDRVSLGYGYTF.

The chain uses TRBV20-1 and TRBJ1-1, with 7 bases that match TRBD1. CDR1 DFQATT and CDR2 SNEGSKA come from the germline V gene (reference sequence). This CDR3 is built from 13 residues. V dropped 3 bases and J dropped 6; count of bases not matched to a gene: 7. The CDR3 DNA reads TGCAGTGCTAGCCGACAGGGAGATTCTGAAGCTTTCTTT. This codes for CSASRQGDSEAFF.

This clonotype was seen at least ten times. The chain employs TRBV5-1 and TRBJ2-4; D gene ambiguous. This CDR3 has 17 amino acids. V dropped 0 bases and J dropped 2 bases, with 15 bases sitting between them. Per the germline V gene, CDR1 is SGHRS and CDR2 is YFSETQ. DNA of the CDR3: TGCGCCAGCAGCTTGGACAGCCCTCTACTGTCCAAAAACATTCAGTACTTC. Its protein is CASSLDSPLLSKNIQYF.

The CDR3 loop reads CASSARGIDGYTF. CDR3 nucleotides: TGTGCCAGTAGTGCCAGGGGTATAGATGGCTACACCTTC. The V gene is TRBV19, the J gene TRBJ1-2, with D tentatively TRBD1 (6 bases). The germline V gene encodes CDR1 LNHDA and CDR2 SQIVND (reference sequence). V lost 5 bases, J lost 6 bases, and 13 bases lay in between. The CDR3 extends over 13 amino acids.

This clonotype was seen repeatedly, ten times or more. The gene calls are TRBV6-1 and TRBJ2-1; maybe TRBD2 (6 bases). Germline CDR1 MNHNS, CDR2 SASEGT. CDR3 length equals 15 residues. The V end was cut by 6 bases, the J end by 2 bases, with 14 bases between. The CDR3 protein is CASRSEGRTYNEQFF. The CDR3 nucleotides are TGTGCCAGCAGGTCGGAGGGCCGCACCTACAATGAGCAGTTCTTC.

The CDR3 sequence is CASNLNDRTPINLYNEQFF. The CDR3 DNA is TGTGCCAGCAACCTCAACGACAGGACCCCCATCAACCTCTACAATGAGCAGTTCTTC. V and J are TRBV7-2 and TRBJ2-1; the D gene is possibly TRBD1 (6 bases). Trimming left V 7 bases short and J 3 bases short, with 28 bases between. This CDR3 has 19 residues. The V gene's germline CDR1 is SGHTA and CDR2 FQGNSA.

Concerning this clonotype itself: A junction boundary mismatches the germline segment, possibly from a read error. Here the CDR3 reads CASSLVRGYGYTF. The CDR3 DNA sequence: TGTGCCAGCAGTTTAGTCAGGGGCTATGGCTACACCTTC. V usage is TRBV7-2 and J usage is TRBJ1-2; D may be TRBD1 (6 bases). Germline loops: CDR1 SGHTA, CDR2 FQGNSA. CDR3 size: 13 residues.

The rearrangement joins TRBV28 to TRBJ2-7; D possibly corresponds to TRBD1 (6 bases). CDR1 and CDR2 from the germline V gene are MDHEN and SYDVKM. CDR3 length equals 16 residues. V lost 6 bases to trimming and J lost 0 bases, with 18 bases between them. The CDR3 DNA reads as TGTGCCAGCAGAACCAGAGCCGGGACAACCTCCTACGAGCAGTACTTC. Translated: CASRTRAGTTSYEQYF.

This clonotype was counted a few times. J is TRBJ2-1 and V is TRBV6-6; the D is unclear. In germline, CDR1 is MNHNY, CDR2 SVGAGI (reference sequence). This CDR3 contains 12 residues. V lost 4 bases to trimming and J lost 9 bases, with 10 bases between them. CDR3 protein: CASSSVLGEQFF. The CDR3 bases are TGTGCCAGCAGTTCCGTCCTGGGTGAGCAGTTCTTC.

The chain combines TRBV7-2 with TRBJ1-1, with D uncertain. The CDR3 loop spans 13 amino acids. In germline, CDR1 is SGHTA, CDR2 FQGNSA. Trimming stripped 2 bases from V and 8 bases from J, with 12 bases between. CDR3 sequence: CASSLTGFVEAFF. The CDR3 region has the DNA TGTGCCAGCAGCTTAACGGGCTTTGTGGAAGCTTTCTTT.

As DNA, the CDR3 is TGCGCCAGCAGCCCCCGGGACGGGAACTATGGCTACACCTTC. Translated: CASSPRDGNYGYTF. V gene TRBV5-1 combines with J gene TRBJ1-2; D may be TRBD1 (5 bases). Germline CDR1 is SGHRS and CDR2 is YFSETQ. The CDR3 spans 14 residues. V was clipped by 4 bases and J by 2 bases, with 12 bases between them.

The chain links TRBV28 to TRBJ1-2; D might be TRBD1 (5 bases). V was shortened by 5 bases and J by 0 bases, with 13 bases between the two germline ends. The CDR3 sequence is 15 residues long. The germline V gene encodes CDR1 MDHEN and CDR2 SYDVKM. CDR3 residues: CASSPRGGPNYGYTF. CDR3 nucleotide sequence: TGTGCCAGCAGTCCGAGGGGAGGGCCTAACTATGGCTACACCTTC.

The gene calls are TRBV3-1 and TRBJ2-5; D gene uncertain. V lost 1 base, J lost 1 base, and 7 bases lay in between. The germline gives CDR1 LGHDT, CDR2 YNNKEL (reference sequence). The CDR3 has 14 amino acids. The DNA for the CDR3 is TGTGCCAGCAGCCAAGGACCCCTCCAAGAGACCCAGTACTTC. It translates to CASSQGPLQETQYF.

The V and J genes are TRBV11-2 and TRBJ2-3, with 7 bases fitting TRBD2. From germline, CDR1 is SGHAT and CDR2 FQNNGV. V gave up 2 bases and J gave up 2 bases; unmatched junction bases: 7. The CDR3 has 16 amino acids. The CDR3 reads CASSLLGGGITDTQYF. For the CDR3, the DNA is TGTGCCAGCAGCTTATTGGGCGGGGGAATCACAGATACGCAGTATTTT.

The chain couples TRBV3-1 to TRBJ2-5; D gene uncertain. This CDR3 is built from 12 residues. Germline lookup yields CDR1 LGHDT and CDR2 YNNKEL (reference sequence). V shed 6 bases and J shed 0 bases, with 5 bases lying between them. The CDR3 protein is CASRDHQETQYF. Written as DNA, the CDR3 is TGTGCCAGCAGGGACCACCAAGAGACCCAGTACTTC.

The chain recombines TRBV5-1 with TRBJ1-2; 7 nucleotides match TRBD1. With 3 bases clipped from V and 5 bases from J, the junction kept 10 bases outside the gene matches. Germline CDR1 and CDR2: SGHRS and YFSETQ. The CDR3 runs 15 residues. CDR3 protein: CASSSLEGQNYGYTF. Written as DNA, the CDR3 is TGCGCCAGCAGCTCATTGGAGGGACAGAATTATGGCTACACCTTC.